Listed below are T cell receptor beta chains from one sample, sequenced in a study of T-cell reconstitution after alpha-beta-depleted transplantation in children. TCRdb reprocessed the PCR reads via MiXCR and lists one record per CDR3 protein. This sample carries fewer than 350,000 distinct CDR3 sequences, roughly 9.1% of them seen once, and the ten largest clones take less than 8%. The material sequenced was PBMCs, taken before TCRalphabeta/CD19-depleted stem cell transplant. The receptors come from a boy under two years old with acute myeloid leukemia, due to receive a stem cell transplant. Each CDR3 is given without its conserved first and last residue.

>TRBV12-3/TRBV12-4|TRBJ2-7
ASSFGSIYEQY
>TRBV20-1|TRBJ1-1
SARGARTGGLMNTEAF
>TRBV29-1|TRBJ1-4
SAAHTGLDEKLF
>TRBV7-6|TRBJ1-5
ASSLGGQGSNQPQH
>TRBV12-3/TRBV12-4|TRBJ2-3
ASSYRRWDYSTDTQY
>TRBV3-1|TRBJ2-1
ASSQLAGSYNEQF
>TRBV7-9|TRBJ2-7
ASSSVLSGRSSYEQY
>TRBV29-1|TRBJ2-7
SVEVDLSYEQY
>TRBV5-6|TRBJ2-7
ASSFYGSSQY
>TRBV12-3/TRBV12-4|TRBJ1-1
ASSPLTGVGTEAF
>TRBV5-5|TRBJ2-7
ASSPMTSGLYEQY
>TRBV11-2|TRBJ2-7
ASSPPHGAYEQY
>TRBV5-1|TRBJ2-2
ASSSGHTNTGELF
>TRBV6-5|TRBJ1-4
ASSYRHRPQINEKLF
>TRBV5-1|TRBJ2-1
ASTETLASEQF
>TRBV12-3/TRBV12-4|TRBJ2-5
ASTLAGGETQY
>TRBV5-1|TRBJ1-2
ASSLVANLRPVDSPANYGYT
>TRBV7-8|TRBJ2-3
ASSSMILSTDTQY
>TRBV4-1|TRBJ1-4
ASSPRLWEKLF
>TRBV7-8|TRBJ2-1
GTGVYNEQF
>TRBV20-1|TRBJ2-5
SGTVGETQY
>TRBV7-8|TRBJ2-7
ASSSTSGGAPYEQY
>TRBV7-8|TRBJ1-2
ARAPLDRANYGYT
>TRBV5-1|TRBJ1-1
ASSPRQGMNTEAF
>TRBV5-1|TRBJ2-7
ASSLTTYYEQY
>TRBV18|TRBJ1-1
ASSPRALNTEAF
>TRBV28|TRBJ1-3
ASSLRRTGNTIY
>TRBV4-1|TRBJ1-3
ASSQDSVSGNTIY
>TRBV7-6|TRBJ2-3
ASSPPQDTQY
>TRBV5-1|TRBJ2-1
ASSYPSVLTSNEQF
>TRBV18|TRBJ2-3
ASSPSLRGPRFTDTQY
>TRBV7-2|TRBJ2-5
ASSLSSRGRGETQY
>TRBV15|TRBJ2-3
ATSREASGGSSTDTQY
>TRBV27|TRBJ1-5
ASSLSLTRDQPQH
>TRBV12-3/TRBV12-4|TRBJ2-7
ASSPGGQSSYEQY
>TRBV5-5|TRBJ1-6
ASSLVGASNSPLH
>TRBV28|TRBJ2-7
ASSLYWYEQY